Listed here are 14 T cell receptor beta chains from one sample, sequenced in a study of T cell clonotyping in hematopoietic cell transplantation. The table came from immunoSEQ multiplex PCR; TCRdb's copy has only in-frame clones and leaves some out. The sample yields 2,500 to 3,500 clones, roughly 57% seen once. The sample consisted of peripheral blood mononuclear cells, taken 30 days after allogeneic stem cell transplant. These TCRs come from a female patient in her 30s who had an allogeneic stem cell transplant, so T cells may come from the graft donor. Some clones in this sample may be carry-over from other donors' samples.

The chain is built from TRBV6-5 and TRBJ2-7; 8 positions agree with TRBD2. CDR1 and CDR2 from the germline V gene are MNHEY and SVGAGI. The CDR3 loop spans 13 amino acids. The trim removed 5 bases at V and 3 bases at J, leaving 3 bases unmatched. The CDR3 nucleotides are TGTGCCAGCAGTCCCGGGGGGGGCTACGAGCAGTACTTC. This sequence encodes CASSPGGGYEQYF.

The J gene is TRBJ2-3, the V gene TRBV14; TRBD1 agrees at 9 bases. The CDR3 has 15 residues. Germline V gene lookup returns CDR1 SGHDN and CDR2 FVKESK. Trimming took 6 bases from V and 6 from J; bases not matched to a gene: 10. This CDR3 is CASRGRDREADTQYF. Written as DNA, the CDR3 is TGTGCCAGCAGGGGCCGGGACAGGGAGGCGGATACGCAGTATTTT.

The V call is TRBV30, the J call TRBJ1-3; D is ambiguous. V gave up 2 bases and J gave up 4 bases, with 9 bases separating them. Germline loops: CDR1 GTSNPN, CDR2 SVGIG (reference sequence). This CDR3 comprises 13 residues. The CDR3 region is CAWSLASGNTIYF. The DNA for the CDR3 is TGTGCCTGGAGTCTGGCGTCAGGAAACACCATATATTTT. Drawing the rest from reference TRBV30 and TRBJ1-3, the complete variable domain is SQTIHQWPATLVQPVGSPLSLECTVEGTSNPNLYWYRQAAGRGLQLLFYSVGIGQISSEVPQNLSASRPQDRQFILSSKKLLLSDSGFYLCAWSLASGNTIYFGEGSWLTVV.

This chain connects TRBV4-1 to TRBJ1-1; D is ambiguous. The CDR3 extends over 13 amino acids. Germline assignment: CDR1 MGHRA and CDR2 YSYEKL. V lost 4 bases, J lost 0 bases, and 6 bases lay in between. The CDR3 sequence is CASSLGLNTEAFF. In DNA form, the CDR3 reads TGCGCCAGCAGCCTCGGGCTGAACACTGAAGCTTTCTTT.

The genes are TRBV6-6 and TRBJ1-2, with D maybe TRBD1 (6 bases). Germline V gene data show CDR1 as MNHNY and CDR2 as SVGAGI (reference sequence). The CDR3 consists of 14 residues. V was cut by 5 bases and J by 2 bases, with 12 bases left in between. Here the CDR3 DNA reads TGTGCCAGCAGTAGCAGGGGCAGCAACTATGGCTACACCTTC. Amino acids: CASSSRGSNYGYTF.

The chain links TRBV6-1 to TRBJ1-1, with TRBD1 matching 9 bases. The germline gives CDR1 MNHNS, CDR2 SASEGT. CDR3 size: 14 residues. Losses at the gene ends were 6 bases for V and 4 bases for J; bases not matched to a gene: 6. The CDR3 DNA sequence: TGTGCCAGCAGCCTATGGACAGGGGTCACTGAAGCTTTCTTT. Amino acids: CASSLWTGVTEAFF.

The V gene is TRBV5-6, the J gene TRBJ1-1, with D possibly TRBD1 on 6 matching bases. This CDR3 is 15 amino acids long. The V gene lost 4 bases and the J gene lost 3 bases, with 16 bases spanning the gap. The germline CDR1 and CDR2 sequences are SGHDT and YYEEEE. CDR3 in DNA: TGTGCCAGCAGCCTGGGGGGGGGCCACGACACTGAAGCTTTCTTT. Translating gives CASSLGGGHDTEAFF. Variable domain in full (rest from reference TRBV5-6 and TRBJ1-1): DAGVTQSPTHLIKTRGQQVTLRCSPKSGHDTVSWYQQALGQGPQFIFQYYEEEERQRGNFPDRFSGHQFPNYSSELNVNALLLGDSALYLCASSLGGGHDTEAFFGQGTRLTVV.

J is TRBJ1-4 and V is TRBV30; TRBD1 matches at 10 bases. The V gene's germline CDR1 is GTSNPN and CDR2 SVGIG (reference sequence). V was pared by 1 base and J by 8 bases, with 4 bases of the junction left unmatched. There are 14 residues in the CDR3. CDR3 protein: CAWSAGQGYEKLFF. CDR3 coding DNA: TGTGCCTGGAGTGCGGGACAGGGGTACGAAAAACTGTTTTTT.

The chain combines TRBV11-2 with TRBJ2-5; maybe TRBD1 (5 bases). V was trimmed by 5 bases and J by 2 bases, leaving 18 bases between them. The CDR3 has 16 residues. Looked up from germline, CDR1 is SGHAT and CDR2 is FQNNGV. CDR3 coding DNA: TGTGCCAGCAGCACCCTGAAGGGGTTAATACAAGAGACCCAGTACTTC. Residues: CASSTLKGLIQETQYF.

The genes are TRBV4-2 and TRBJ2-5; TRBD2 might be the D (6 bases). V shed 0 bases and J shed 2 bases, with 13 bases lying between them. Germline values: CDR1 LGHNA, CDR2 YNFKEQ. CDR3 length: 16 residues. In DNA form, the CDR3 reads TGTGCCAGCAGCCAAGATTGGCGGGGAGGACAAGAGACCCAGTACTTC. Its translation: CASSQDWRGGQETQYF.

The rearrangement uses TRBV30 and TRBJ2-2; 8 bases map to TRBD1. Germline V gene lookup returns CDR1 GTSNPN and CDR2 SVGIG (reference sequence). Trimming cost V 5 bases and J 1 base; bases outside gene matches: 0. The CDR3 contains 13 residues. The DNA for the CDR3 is TGTGCCTGGGGGACAGGGAACACCGGGGAGCTGTTTTTT. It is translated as CAWGTGNTGELFF.

The CDR3 nucleotides read TGCAGCGTTGCCCCGGGGGAAGGCTACACCTTC. Translating gives CSVAPGEGYTF. The chain carries TRBV29-1 and TRBJ1-2, with D perhaps TRBD1 (5 bases). With 4 bases removed from V and 8 bases from J, the gap between germline ends came to 11 bases. The CDR3 extends over 11 amino acids. Germline CDR1 is SQVTM and CDR2 is ANQGSEA.

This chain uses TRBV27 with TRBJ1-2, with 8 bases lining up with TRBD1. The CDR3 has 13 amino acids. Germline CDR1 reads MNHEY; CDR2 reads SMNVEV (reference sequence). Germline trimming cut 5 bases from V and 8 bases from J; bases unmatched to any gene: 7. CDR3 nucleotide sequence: TGTGCCAGCAGTCCGCAGGGGGCGGAGGGCTACACCTTC. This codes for CASSPQGAEGYTF.

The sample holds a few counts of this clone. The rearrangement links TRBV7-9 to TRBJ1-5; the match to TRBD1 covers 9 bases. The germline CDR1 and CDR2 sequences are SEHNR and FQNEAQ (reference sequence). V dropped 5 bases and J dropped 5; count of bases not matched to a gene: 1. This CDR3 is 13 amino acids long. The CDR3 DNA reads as TGTGCCAGCAGCGGGACAGGGTATCAGCCCCAGCATTTT. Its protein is CASSGTGYQPQHF. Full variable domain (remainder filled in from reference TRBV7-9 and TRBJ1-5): DTGVSQNPRHKITKRGQNVTFRCDPISEHNRLYWYRQTLGQGPEFLTYFQNEAQLEKSRLLSDRFSAERPKGSFSTLEIQRTEQGDSAMYLCASSGTGYQPQHFGDGTRLSIL.